The subject of this entry is one T cell receptor beta chain. Its cognate antigen has yet to be identified. One base away there is no much larger clone; base qualities are not given. The data were obtained in a study of blood T cell repertoires in COVID-19 (dated by TCRdb to 2020 to 2022). Study-level background: Collaborator samples came from the United States, Italy and Spain and covered acute and convalescent phases of COVID-19. The prospective study material was composed of cDNA or gDNA derived from T cells, B-cell-depleted T cells, or PBMCs. Deeply sampled blood TCRbeta repertoires from subjects exposed to, actively infected with, or recovered from COVID-19 were included in the dataset. The repertoires were made available in a free public database intended to serve as a resource for research on the immune response to SARS-CoV-2. Samples came from the ongoing ImmuneRACE study (first 160 participants) plus 1,254 subjects from 6 global collaborators. Nearly every sample came with metadata listing a de-identified subject ID, COVID-19 status, age in years and sex. HLA class I and class II types, where available, came from metadata supplied by the sample provider rather than from assay-based typing.

Collaborating institutions collected whole blood in K2EDTA tubes following their own protocols. For TCRbeta analysis, collaborator samples were shipped as frozen whole blood, as isolated PBMCs, or as DNA extracted from either sample type. Overall results and qualifications from the work: The amount of clinical and demographic metadata varied by source and participant and was provided uncurated.

For CDR1 and CDR2, the germline V gene lists SGHRS and YFSETQ. V is cut back by 4 bases and J by 0 bases, with 2 bases in the junction unmatched. The CDR3 runs 14 amino acids, cysteine and phenylalanine included. Of the read, only the CDR3 DNA is kept; its 42 bases are in frame from base 1. TCRbeta CDR3 regions were amplified from genomic DNA by means of the immunoSEQ Assay, a bias-controlled multiplex PCR. As for the authors' bioinformatics: The number of nucleated cells in each sample was estimated from the amplification of reference gene primers within the assay. To quantify the absolute abundance of each unique TCRbeta CDR3 rearrangement, sequence reads were collapsed and filtered. Productive Simpson clonality was computed per sample as the square root of Simpson's diversity index over productive rearrangements. TCRdb's version of the immuneACCESS table is confined to in-frame rearrangements and falls short of the full clone set. An unresolved V gene accounts for under half of the shortfall where checked; the remainder is of unknown origin. Clonal size and the V and J genes are those of that table, whereas D and trimming came from the DNA. The sample table shows about 80,000 clones, and more than 65% are seen once. The ten largest clonotypes hold 12% of the sample.

The chain uses TRBV5-1 and TRBJ2-3, with 7 junctional bases fitting TRBD1. This clonotype was sampled from an elderly man with acute or convalescent COVID-19. Sample: peripheral blood. The CDR3 reads CASSQGVSTDTQYF. In nucleotide form, the sequence is TGCGCCAGCAGCCAGGGGGTTAGCACAGATACGCAGTATTTT.